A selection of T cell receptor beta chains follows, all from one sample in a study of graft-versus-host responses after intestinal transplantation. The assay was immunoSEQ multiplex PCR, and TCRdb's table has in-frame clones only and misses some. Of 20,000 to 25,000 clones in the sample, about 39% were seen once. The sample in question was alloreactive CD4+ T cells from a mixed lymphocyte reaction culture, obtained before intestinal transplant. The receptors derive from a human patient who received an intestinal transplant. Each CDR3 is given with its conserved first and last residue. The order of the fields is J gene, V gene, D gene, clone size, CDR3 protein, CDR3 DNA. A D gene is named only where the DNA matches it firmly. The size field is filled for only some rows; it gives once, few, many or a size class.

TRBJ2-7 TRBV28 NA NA CASSLQGHSYEQYF TGTGCCAGCAGTTTGCAGGGGCATTCCTACGAGCAGTACTTC
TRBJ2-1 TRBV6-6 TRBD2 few CASMTSGIEQFF TGTGCCAGCATGACTAGCGGGATTGAGCAGTTCTTC
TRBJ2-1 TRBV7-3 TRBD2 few CASSLAPPTSGRTYNEQFF TGTGCCAGCAGCTTAGCCCCCCCGACTAGCGGGAGAACCTACAATGAGCAGTTCTTC
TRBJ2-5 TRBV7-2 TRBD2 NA CASSLAGGRETQYF TGTGCCAGCAGCCTAGCGGGGGGGAGAGAGACCCAGTACTTC
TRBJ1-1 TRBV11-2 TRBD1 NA CASSKRAGGLNTEAFF TGTGCCAGCAGCAAACGGGCAGGGGGCCTGAACACTGAAGCTTTCTTT
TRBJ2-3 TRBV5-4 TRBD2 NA CASRYLAGGWADTQYF TGTGCCAGCAGATACTTAGCGGGAGGGTGGGCAGATACGCAGTATTTT
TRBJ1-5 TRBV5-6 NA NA CASSLTQSSSSNQPQHF TGTGCCAGCAGCTTAACACAATCATCATCAAGCAATCAGCCCCAGCATTTT
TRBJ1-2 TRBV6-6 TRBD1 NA CASSPTDRANYGYTF TGTGCCAGCAGTCCCACGGACAGGGCTAACTATGGCTACACCTTC
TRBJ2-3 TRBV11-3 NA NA CASSAQGTDTQYF TGTGCCAGCAGCGCGCAGGGGACGGATACGCAGTATTTT
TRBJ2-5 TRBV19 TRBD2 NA CASSSVAGGRETQYF TGTGCCAGTAGTTCCGTAGCGGGGGGGCGGGAGACCCAGTACTTC
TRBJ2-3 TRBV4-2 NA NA CASSQDLGPPTDTQYF TGTGCCAGCAGCCAAGACCTGGGCCCACCCACAGATACGCAGTATTTT